A selection of T cell receptor beta chains follows, all from one sample in a study of vaccination and CD4 T cells after COVID-19. TCRdb reprocessed the PCR reads with MiXCR, giving one entry per CDR3 protein. This table holds several thousand distinct CDR3 sequences, around 50% found once. Their specific antigens are unknown. The sample consisted of CD4+ T cells from blood, cultured in vitro. The receptors originated from a human donor in good health. CDR3s include the opening cysteine and the closing phenylalanine or tryptophan. D genes are given only for firm matches. The listing skips clone size in some rows; elsewhere it reads once, few, many or a size class.

CDR3	V	length	D	size	J
CASSGGTSTFF	TRBV25-1	11	TRBD2	-	TRBJ2-1
CATSRGGSNGYTF	TRBV15	13	-	few	TRBJ1-2
CASSILAGSSYNEQFF	TRBV7-8	16	TRBD2	few	TRBJ2-1
CASSAGQGRNFEHYGYTF	TRBV11-2	18	-	-	TRBJ1-2
CSAREVMLSNQPQHF	TRBV20-1	15	-	-	TRBJ1-5
CASSFSAGANTGELFF	TRBV21-1	16	-	-	TRBJ2-2
CASSSTGTQSGYTF	TRBV5-1	14	TRBD1	-	TRBJ1-2
CASSRDRGNGYTF	TRBV6-2/TRBV6-3	13	TRBD1	few	TRBJ1-2
CASSYSTGKGQYYEQYF	TRBV6-5	17	-	-	TRBJ2-7
CSVGQGSYEQYF	TRBV29-1	12	-	once	TRBJ2-7
CASSPLGGYVSTEAFF	TRBV18	16	-	-	TRBJ1-1
CASSANRGLNTEAFF	TRBV19	15	TRBD1	-	TRBJ1-1
CASSYSPPTTQPQHF	TRBV6-2/TRBV6-3	15	-	-	TRBJ1-5
CASTRTTSGVLTDTQYF	TRBV7-8	17	TRBD2	-	TRBJ2-3
CASRSGTSGSETQYF	TRBV2	15	TRBD2	few	TRBJ2-5
CASSGRYRVKNTEAFF	TRBV6-1	16	-	few	TRBJ1-1
CASRAGTGEKNTEAFF	TRBV27	16	TRBD1	few	TRBJ1-1
CASSSVMGHPSYEQYF	TRBV28	16	-	medium-sized	TRBJ2-7
CASSARDSRGTGELFF	TRBV9	16	-	-	TRBJ2-2
CASRATGGRLETQYF	TRBV6-1	15	TRBD1	large	TRBJ2-5
CATSRDRFFGGSSPLHF	TRBV15	17	-	-	TRBJ1-6
CASKRTGGSEQYF	TRBV2	13	TRBD1	-	TRBJ2-7
CASSEAGGTKNIQYF	TRBV6-1	15	TRBD2	-	TRBJ2-4
CASSTGVGELFF	TRBV10-2	12	TRBD1	-	TRBJ2-2
CASTQGDTQYF	TRBV6-2/TRBV6-3	11	-	-	TRBJ2-3
CASSSDRGVNYGYTF	TRBV11-2	15	TRBD1	few	TRBJ1-2
CASSVYSGTGNTIYF	TRBV9	15	-	-	TRBJ1-3
CSARRLAAEQFF	TRBV20-1	12	-	-	TRBJ2-1
CASSQGTGINYGYTF	TRBV14	15	TRBD1	few	TRBJ1-2
CASARTSGWGTDTQYF	TRBV2	16	TRBD2	-	TRBJ2-3
CATSDSVDGYTF	TRBV24-1	12	-	-	TRBJ1-2
CASSAMASLMNTEAFF	TRBV5-1	16	-	-	TRBJ1-1
CASSQQTGTYEQYF	TRBV7-2	14	TRBD1	-	TRBJ2-7
CASSLRPPDPLLKYNEQFF	TRBV7-2	19	-	-	TRBJ2-1
CSVGGKMNTEAFF	TRBV29-1	13	-	-	TRBJ1-1
CASSEDISYEQYF	TRBV10-1	13	-	-	TRBJ2-7
CASSSTGDYGYTF	TRBV5-1	13	TRBD1	-	TRBJ1-2